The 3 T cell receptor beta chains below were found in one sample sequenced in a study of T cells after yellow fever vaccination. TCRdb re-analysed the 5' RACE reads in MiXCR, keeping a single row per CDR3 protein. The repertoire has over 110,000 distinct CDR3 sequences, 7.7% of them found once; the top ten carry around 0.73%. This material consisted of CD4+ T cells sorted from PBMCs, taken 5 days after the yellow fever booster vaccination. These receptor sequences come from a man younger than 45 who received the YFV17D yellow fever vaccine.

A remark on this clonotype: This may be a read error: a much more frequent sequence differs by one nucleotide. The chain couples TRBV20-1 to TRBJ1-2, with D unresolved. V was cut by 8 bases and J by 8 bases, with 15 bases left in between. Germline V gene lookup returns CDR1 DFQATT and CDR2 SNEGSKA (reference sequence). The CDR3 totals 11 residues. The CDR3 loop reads CSPNGAQGYTF. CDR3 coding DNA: TGCAGTCCCAACGGTGCGCAAGGCTACACCTTC.

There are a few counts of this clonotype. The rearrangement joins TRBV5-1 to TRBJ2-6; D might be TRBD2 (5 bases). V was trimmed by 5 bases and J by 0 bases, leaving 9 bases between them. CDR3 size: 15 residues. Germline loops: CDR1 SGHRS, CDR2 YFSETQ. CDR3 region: CASRRANSGANVLTF. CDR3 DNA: TGCGCCAGCAGGCGGGCAAACTCTGGGGCCAACGTCCTGACTTTC.

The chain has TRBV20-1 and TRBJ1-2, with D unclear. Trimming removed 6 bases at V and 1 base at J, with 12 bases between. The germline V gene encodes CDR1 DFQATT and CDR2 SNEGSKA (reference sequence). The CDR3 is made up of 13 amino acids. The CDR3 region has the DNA TGCAGTGCCGAGCCACAGATTAACTATGGCTACACCTTC. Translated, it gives CSAEPQINYGYTF.